This entry lists 15 T cell receptor beta chains sequenced from one sample in a study of neurological immune-mediated disorders. TCRdb reprocessed the 5' RACE reads with MiXCR, giving one entry per CDR3 protein. The data contain about 33,000 distinct CDR3 sequences, less than 1.6% of them singletons. The sample was PBMCs. The receptor source for this set is a woman in her twenties or thirties with multiple sclerosis.

This clonotype was observed at least ten times. V and J are TRBV10-3 and TRBJ2-7, with unresolved D. The V end lost 0 bases, the J end lost 6 bases, and 9 bases lay between the germline ends. Germline assignment: CDR1 ENHRY and CDR2 SYGVKD. The CDR3 runs to 13 residues. The CDR3 DNA reads as TGTGCCATCAGTGAGTCACCTCGCTCCGAGCAGTACTTC. Its protein product is CAISESPRSEQYF.

This clonotype was found a few times. This may come from a read error, since a much larger clone is one base off. This rearrangement joins TRBV7-2 to TRBJ1-2; D is uncertain. The V gene's germline CDR1 is SGHTA and CDR2 FQGNSA. The CDR3 length is 14 residues. As DNA, the CDR3 is TGTGTCAGCAGCTTAGTTGGTGCGGGGAGTGGCTACACCTTC. Translation: CVSSLVGAGSGYTF.

This clonotype was found many times. V usage is TRBV6-6 and J usage is TRBJ2-7; D remains ambiguous. The CDR3 has 13 residues. The V gene lost 5 bases and the J gene lost 3 bases, with 11 bases spanning the gap. Germline CDR1 reads MNHNY; CDR2 reads SVGAGI (reference sequence). CDR3 sequence: CASSGPADYEQYF. The CDR3 coding sequence is TGTGCCAGCAGTGGCCCGGCCGACTACGAGCAGTACTTC.

This clonotype was seen repeatedly, ten times or more. The J gene is TRBJ2-5, the V gene TRBV7-2; the match to TRBD2 covers 7 bases. The CDR3 runs 13 residues. The germline V gene has CDR1 SGHTA and CDR2 FQGNSA. The V gene end was trimmed by 3 bases and the J gene end by 5 bases; junction bases not matched to a gene: 3. Written as DNA, the CDR3 is TGTGCCAGCAGCTTCGGACTAGAGGAGACCCAGTACTTC. This encodes CASSFGLEETQYF.

This clonotype was observed at least ten times. The chain combines TRBV9 with TRBJ2-2, with D uncertain. Looked up from germline, CDR1 is SGDLS and CDR2 is YYNGEE. V lost 3 bases and J 6 bases, leaving 12 bases between the germline ends. This CDR3 comprises 14 residues. CDR3 in DNA: TGTGCCAGCAGCGCCGATGTGCTCGCCGGGGAGCTGTTTTTT. Amino acid sequence: CASSADVLAGELFF.

The rearrangement links TRBV6-4 to TRBJ1-1; D is possibly TRBD1 (5 bases). This CDR3 spans 15 amino acids. Trimming cost V 5 bases and J 3 bases, with 16 bases left between them. Germline lookup yields CDR1 MRHNA and CDR2 SNTAGT. The CDR3, as DNA: TGTGCCAGCAGTTTCAGCATCGAGGGGCACACTGAAGCTTTCTTT. This gives the protein CASSFSIEGHTEAFF.

This clonotype was picked up many times. This chain connects TRBV12-3 or TRBV12-4 to TRBJ2-7, with a tentative D call TRBD2 (7 bases). The CDR3 covers 15 residues. V was cut by 10 bases and J by 7 bases, with 26 bases left in between. CDR3 nucleotide sequence: TGTGCCACTCCGGCCGGGGGGCCGCTGAGTGGGGAGCAGTACTTC. It codes for CATPAGGPLSGEQYF.

In its sample, this clonotype was seen many times. V gene TRBV5-1 combines with J gene TRBJ2-7; 10 nucleotides align to TRBD1. CDR1 is SGHRS and CDR2 is YFSETQ in the germline V gene. After removal of 4 bases from V and 1 base from J, the junction contained 8 bases not matched to a gene. This CDR3 contains 16 residues. The CDR3 nucleotides are TGCGCCAGCAGCAAGAGCGGACAGGGGGGTTCCTACGAGCAGTACTTC. Translation: CASSKSGQGGSYEQYF.

This clonotype showed up many times. This sequence joins TRBV6-2 or TRBV6-3 and TRBJ1-2; D is perhaps TRBD1 (5 bases). V was shortened by 6 bases and J by 8 bases, with 19 bases between the two germline ends. Germline CDR1 MNHEY, CDR2 SVGEGT. The CDR3 spans 14 residues. This CDR3 reads CASRPTGARDGYTF. The CDR3 nucleotides are TGTGCCAGCAGGCCAACCGGGGCCAGAGACGGCTACACCTTC.

In this sample, this clonotype turned up many times. The rearrangement links TRBV20-1 to TRBJ1-2, with D maybe TRBD1 (5 bases). CDR1 DFQATT and CDR2 SNEGSKA come from the germline V gene (reference sequence). V was cut by 5 bases and J by 6 bases, with 19 bases left in between. This CDR3 is built from 14 residues. CDR3 DNA: TGCAGTGCTCCTAATCTGGGGGTGGGGGATGGCTACACCTTC. Translating gives CSAPNLGVGDGYTF.

This clonotype was seen repeatedly, ten times or more. This rearrangement joins TRBV12-3 or TRBV12-4 to TRBJ2-4, with 8 bases lining up with TRBD2. Trimming at V came to 6 bases and at J to 7 bases, leaving 8 bases not matched to a gene. The CDR3 has 14 residues. The CDR3 sequence: CASSPIAGRNIQYF. The CDR3 DNA is TGTGCCAGCAGCCCCATAGCGGGGCGGAACATTCAGTACTTC.

This clonotype was detected many times. This sequence joins TRBV18 and TRBJ1-2, with D unresolved. Germline lookup yields CDR1 KGHSH and CDR2 LQKENI. V was pared by 1 base and J by 3 bases, with 15 bases between. CDR3 length: 16 amino acids. The CDR3 DNA follows: TGTGCCAGCTCACCACAAGGAAGAGGAATTCACTATGGCTACACCTTC. Translating gives CASSPQGRGIHYGYTF. Combining the CDR3 with reference TRBV18 and TRBJ1-2 gives the whole variable domain NAGVMQNPRHLVRRRGQEARLRCSPMKGHSHVYWYRQLPEEGLKFMVYLQKENIIDESGMPKERFSAEFPKEGPSILRIQQVVRGDSAAYFCASSPQGRGIHYGYTFGSGTRLTVV.

Many counts were recorded for this clonotype. The CDR3 is CASGYDSYEQYF. The CDR3 DNA follows: TGCGCCAGCGGTTACGATTCCTACGAGCAGTACTTC. The chain combines TRBV5-1 with TRBJ2-7; D gene unclear. The CDR3 has 12 residues. Germline CDR1 SGHRS, CDR2 YFSETQ. V lost 7 bases, J lost 1 base, and 9 bases lay in between.

This clonotype was seen more than once but under ten times. The rearrangement joins TRBV18 to TRBJ1-5, with D perhaps TRBD1 (6 bases). The germline V gene has CDR1 KGHSH and CDR2 LQKENI. V was clipped by 5 bases and J by 4 bases, with 9 bases between them. The CDR3 totals 13 residues. CDR3 in amino acids: CASSRGENQPQHF. CDR3 bases: TGTGCCAGCTCAAGGGGGGAAAATCAGCCCCAGCATTTT. The full variable domain, rest sourced from reference TRBV18 and TRBJ1-5, is NAGVMQNPRHLVRRRGQEARLRCSPMKGHSHVYWYRQLPEEGLKFMVYLQKENIIDESGMPKERFSAEFPKEGPSILRIQQVVRGDSAAYFCASSRGENQPQHFGDGTRLSIL.

This clonotype was seen at least ten times. The chain links TRBV15 to TRBJ2-6; unclear D gene. Germline CDR1 is LNHNV and CDR2 is YYDKDF (reference sequence). The CDR3 length is 13 residues. Trimming removed 0 bases from V and 9 bases from J, with 6 bases in between. The CDR3 DNA reads as TGTGCCACCAGCAGAGAACGCCTCAACGTCCTGACTTTC. This encodes CATSRERLNVLTF.